Presented here are 24 T cell receptor beta chains from one specimen sequenced in a study of T cell responses to AZD1222 COVID-19 vaccine. Profiled with immunoSEQ multiplex PCR; TCRdb holds only in-frame clones, not every one. The table lists 95,000 to 150,000 clones, over 80% of them singletons. This specimen was peripheral blood, taken on day 0 of AZD1222 vaccination. These receptors were taken from an adult in good health.

The gene calls are TRBV6-1 and TRBJ1-1; D is unresolved. The CDR3 contains 13 residues. Germline V CDR1 and CDR2: MNHNS, SASEGT. The V end was cut by 3 bases, the J end by 0 bases, with 5 bases between. CDR3 sequence (DNA): TGTGCCAGCAGTGATACGATGAACACTGAAGCTTTCTTT. Translated: CASSDTMNTEAFF.

This chain joins TRBV29-1 and TRBJ1-2, with TRBD1 matching 10 bases. With 1 base clipped from V and 7 bases from J, the junction kept 9 bases outside the gene matches. The germline gives CDR1 SQVTM, CDR2 ANQGSEA. The CDR3 is made up of 15 amino acids. The CDR3 nucleotides read TGCAGCGTTGAAGCCCGGGACAGGGGCCCCGGTGGCTACACCTTC. It yields the protein CSVEARDRGPGGYTF.

J is TRBJ1-2 and V is TRBV10-3; D ambiguous. The germline V and J ends were trimmed by 4 bases and 4 bases, with 13 bases remaining between them. The V gene's germline CDR1 is ENHRY and CDR2 SYGVKD. This CDR3 region has 14 residues. The CDR3 is CAISALARFYGYTF. DNA for the CDR3: TGTGCCATCAGTGCATTAGCCAGGTTCTATGGCTACACCTTC.

The chain has TRBV12-5 and TRBJ2-2, with TRBD1 matching over 12 bases. From germline, CDR1 is LGHNT and CDR2 FRNRAP. V lost 7 bases, J lost 6 bases, and 6 bases stayed unmatched. There are 15 residues in the CDR3. The DNA for the CDR3 is TGTGCTAGTGCCAAGGGACAGGGGGCAGCCGGGGAGCTGTTTTTT. Its translation is CASAKGQGAAGELFF. The full variable domain, completed using reference TRBV12-5 and TRBJ2-2, is DARVTQTPRHKVTEMGQEVTMRCQPILGHNTVFWYRQTMMQGLELLAYFRNRAPLDDSGMPKDRFSAEMPDATLATLKIQPSEPRDSAVYFCASAKGQGAAGELFFGEGSRLTVL.

V and J are TRBV6-1 and TRBJ1-5, with D unresolved. Trimming removed 1 base from V and 0 bases from J, with 7 bases in between. The CDR3 has 15 residues. Germline V lookup: CDR1 MNHNS, CDR2 SASEGT. The CDR3 DNA follows: TGTGCCAGCAGTGAAGTCAGTATTAGCAATCAGCCCCAGCATTTT. Its translation: CASSEVSISNQPQHF.

The chain is built from TRBV5-1 and TRBJ1-1; TRBD1 agrees at 7 bases. The J segment lost 7 bases and the V segment lost 5 bases, leaving 11 bases of the junction unmatched. The CDR3 runs to 14 residues. The germline gives CDR1 SGHRS, CDR2 YFSETQ. In DNA, the CDR3 is TGCGCCAGCAGGGTGACAGGGAATATCGTTGAAGCTTTCTTT. This codes for CASRVTGNIVEAFF.

The chain combines TRBV29-1 with TRBJ1-4, with D possibly matching TRBD1 (5 bases). Germline assignment: CDR1 SQVTM and CDR2 ANQGSEA. V lost 7 bases, J lost 0 bases, and 9 bases lay in between. This CDR3 has 13 residues. CDR3 coding DNA: TGCAGCGCTCGCAGGGCAACTAATGAAAAACTGTTTTTT. Its translation: CSARRATNEKLFF.

As DNA, the CDR3 is TGTGCCAGCAGTTTATCTCAAGGGGGCCACGGAAACACCATATATTTT. This codes for CASSLSQGGHGNTIYF. This rearrangement joins TRBV28 to TRBJ1-3, with 7 bases lining up with TRBD1. Germline V lookup: CDR1 MDHEN, CDR2 SYDVKM. With V trimmed by 1 base and J by 4 bases, 7 bases remained unmatched. The CDR3 loop spans 16 amino acids.

The rearrangement joins TRBV12-3 or TRBV12-4 to TRBJ2-7; D perhaps matches TRBD2 (5 bases). Trimming pared 8 bases from V and 1 base from J, leaving 9 bases between. The CDR3 is 12 residues long. CDR3: CASGGRSYEQYF. CDR3 bases: TGTGCCAGCGGAGGAAGGTCCTACGAGCAGTACTTC.

This clone was seen only a few times. Other DNA sequences in this sample translate to the same CDR3. The chain carries TRBV3-1 (or the pseudogene TRBV3-2) and TRBJ1-1, with 9 bases lining up with TRBD1. Germline loops: CDR1 LGHDT, CDR2 YNNKEL (reference sequence). The CDR3 is made up of 13 amino acids. Trimming cost V 3 bases and J 6 bases; bases outside gene matches: 2. The CDR3 DNA follows: TGTGCCAGCAGCCAGGGACAGGGCGCTGAAGCTTTCTTT. This codes for CASSQGQGAEAFF.

This clone has only one observation. The CDR3 DNA is TGTGCCAGCAGCTTCGTATTAGACAGGAATTCACCCCTCCACTTT. Its translation: CASSFVLDRNSPLHF. This chain uses TRBV7-8 with TRBJ1-6; D is possibly TRBD1 (6 bases). This CDR3 spans 15 amino acids. Per germline, CDR1 SGHVS and CDR2 FQNEAQ. The ends were cut back, 3 bases at V and 7 bases at J, with 13 bases in the middle. Filled out from reference TRBV7-8 and TRBJ1-6, the complete variable domain reads GAGVSQSPRYKVAKRGQDVALRCDPISGHVSLFWYQQALGQGPEFLTYFQNEAQLDKSGLPSDRFFAERPEGSVSTLKIQRTQQEDSAVYLCASSFVLDRNSPLHFGNGTRLTVT.

V is TRBV27 and J is TRBJ2-7, with D possibly matching TRBD2 (5 bases). The V gene lost 5 bases and the J gene lost 3 bases, with 20 bases spanning the gap. Germline assignment: CDR1 MNHEY and CDR2 SMNVEV (reference sequence). The CDR3 has 16 amino acids. The CDR3 spells CASSAPPGRGNYEQYF. Written as DNA, the CDR3 is TGTGCCAGCAGTGCCCCCCCGGGTAGAGGGAACTACGAGCAGTACTTC.

This chain connects TRBV18 to TRBJ2-1, with D tentatively TRBD1 or TRBD2 (5 bases each). There are 15 residues in the CDR3. From germline, CDR1 is KGHSH and CDR2 LQKENI. The V end was cut by 1 base, the J end by 0 bases, with 7 bases between. CDR3 region: CASSPRGSSYNEQFF. The DNA of the CDR3 is TGTGCCAGCTCACCACGGGGGAGCTCCTACAATGAGCAGTTCTTC.

The V call is TRBV6-1, the J call TRBJ2-1, with D unresolved. From germline, CDR1 is MNHNS and CDR2 SASEGT. Deletions cut 1 base from V and 4 bases from J, with 11 bases between. The CDR3 runs 15 residues. CDR3 DNA: TGTGCCAGCAGTGAAGAACTTACTAATTACAATGAGCAGTTCTTC. Residues: CASSEELTNYNEQFF.

In nucleotides, the CDR3 is TGCGCCAGCAGCTTGGACAGGGCTGTATCCTACGAGCAGTACTTC. It specifies CASSLDRAVSYEQYF. The V call is TRBV5-1, the J call TRBJ2-7; D may be TRBD1 (6 bases). V dropped 0 bases and J dropped 1 base, with 11 bases sitting between them. The CDR3 sequence is 15 residues long. Germline V gives CDR1 SGHRS, CDR2 YFSETQ.

This clone showed up just once. V usage is TRBV3-1 (or the pseudogene TRBV3-2) and J usage is TRBJ2-4, with D perhaps matching TRBD1 or TRBD2 (5 bases each). Germline V gene lookup returns CDR1 LGHDT and CDR2 YNNKEL (reference sequence). Trimming removed 4 bases from V and 8 bases from J, with 9 bases in between. The CDR3 sequence is 12 residues long. The chain's CDR3 is CASSPRGDIQYF. CDR3 sequence (DNA): TGTGCCAGCAGCCCGCGAGGGGACATTCAGTACTTC.

In the case of this clone: The junction does not match germline at one end; this may be a read error. The chain couples TRBV7-7 to TRBJ1-5; D unclear. This CDR3 has 13 amino acids. The germline V gene encodes CDR1 SSHAT and CDR2 FNYEAQ (reference sequence). The CDR3 reads CASSHGPDQPQHF. In DNA form, the CDR3 reads TGTGCTAGCAGCCACGGTCCGGATCAGCCCCAGCATTTT.

This clone was detected once. The chain recombines TRBV3-1 (or the pseudogene TRBV3-2) with TRBJ2-5; tentatively, D is TRBD1 (5 bases). Germline V CDR1 and CDR2: LGHDT, YNNKEL (reference sequence). The length of the CDR3 is 15 residues. The V end was cut by 0 bases, the J end by 5 bases, with 13 bases between. The CDR3 here is CASSQDRVRRETQYF. As DNA, the CDR3 is TGTGCCAGCAGCCAAGACAGGGTTCGTCGTGAGACCCAGTACTTC.

The V call is TRBV19, the J call TRBJ1-1; D ambiguous. This CDR3 has 13 residues. Germline lookup yields CDR1 LNHDA and CDR2 SQIVND (reference sequence). The V end was cut by 4 bases, the J end by 1 base, with 7 bases between. The CDR3 protein is CASSTWGNTEAFF. Here the CDR3 DNA reads TGTGCCAGTAGTACGTGGGGGAACACTGAAGCTTTCTTT. Drawing the rest from reference TRBV19 and TRBJ1-1, the complete variable domain is DGGITQSPKYLFRKEGQNVTLSCEQNLNHDAMYWYRQDPGQGLRLIYYSQIVNDFQKGDIAEGYSVSREKKESFPLTVTSAQKNPTAFYLCASSTWGNTEAFFGQGTRLTVV.

The CDR3 here is CASSTLDRPLSGYTF. CDR3 coding DNA: TGTGCCAGCAGTACTCTCGACAGGCCGCTGAGTGGCTACACCTTC. The rearrangement links TRBV7-2 to TRBJ1-2; weak D call: TRBD1 (6 bases). CDR1 and CDR2 (germline): SGHTA, FQGNSA. This CDR3 is built from 15 residues. Between the trimmed V and J ends, which lost 6 bases and 7 bases, there was a span of 21 bases.

V usage is TRBV5-1 and J usage is TRBJ1-1; D is uncertain. Between the trimmed V and J ends, which lost 0 bases and 6 bases, there was a span of 9 bases. There are 13 residues in the CDR3. CDR1 is SGHRS, CDR2 YFSETQ, per germline. The CDR3 sequence: CASSLVPGPEAFF. CDR3 DNA sequence: TGCGCCAGCAGCTTGGTCCCGGGCCCTGAAGCTTTCTTT.

The count of this clone is one. The V call is TRBV7-9, the J call TRBJ2-7, with D hard to call. CDR1 is SEHNR and CDR2 is FQNEAQ in the germline V gene (reference sequence). V was shortened by 5 bases and J by 6 bases, with 11 bases between the two germline ends. The CDR3 is made up of 12 amino acids. The DNA of the CDR3 is TGTGCCAGCAGCCGGCAGACATCCGAGCAGTACTTC. It yields the protein CASSRQTSEQYF.

The rearrangement links TRBV11-2 to TRBJ1-1; 7 nucleotides agree with TRBD1. Trimming at V came to 2 bases and at J to 5 bases, leaving 5 bases not matched to a gene. Germline V gives CDR1 SGHAT, CDR2 FQNNGV. This CDR3 region has 14 residues. This CDR3 is CASSLYAGGTEAFF. CDR3 sequence (DNA): TGTGCCAGCAGCTTATATGCAGGGGGGACTGAAGCTTTCTTT.

The chain links TRBV4-2 to TRBJ1-3, with a tentative D call TRBD1 (5 bases). Germline-derived CDR1 and CDR2 are LGHNA and YNFKEQ. This CDR3 spans 15 amino acids. The germline V and J ends were trimmed by 3 bases and 0 bases, with 9 bases remaining between them. In DNA form, the CDR3 reads TGTGCCAGCAGCCAGAAGGGGACCTCTGGAAACACCATATATTTT. Translation: CASSQKGTSGNTIYF.